A single sample is the source of the 16 T cell receptor beta chains below, sequenced in a study of lung T cells in sarcoidosis with Löfgren's syndrome. TCRdb redid the calling of the reads with MiXCR, one entry per CDR3 protein. The sample has 50,000 to 65,000 distinct CDR3 sequences; around 20% are singletons. Sequenced sample: CD4+ T cells from PBMCs. These TCRs come from a human donor with sarcoidosis (Löfgren's syndrome or another form), or a control subject (not recorded which).

The chain links TRBV5-4 to TRBJ2-7; 10 nucleotides align to TRBD1. This CDR3 region has 15 residues. The germline V gene encodes CDR1 SGHNT and CDR2 YYREEE (reference sequence). V dropped 4 bases and J dropped 3; count of bases not matched to a gene: 7. The CDR3 sequence: CASSTRTGGRYEQYV. The CDR3 DNA follows: TGTGCCAGCAGCACGAGGACAGGGGGACGCTACGAGCAGTACGTC.

This chain links TRBV19 with TRBJ1-5, with 12 bases identical to TRBD1. The length of the CDR3 is 16 residues. J lost 6 bases, V lost 5 bases, and 8 bases had no gene match. CDR1 is LNHDA and CDR2 is SQIVND in the germline V gene (reference sequence). The CDR3 nucleotides read TGTGCCAGTAGTCCCGCTCGGGACAGGGGGCCTCAGCCCCAGCATTTT. Amino acid sequence: CASSPARDRGPQPQHF.

The sample holds many counts of this clonotype. CDR3: CASSYTSGRTYEQYF. The CDR3 DNA sequence: TGTGCCAGCAGTTACACTAGCGGGAGAACCTACGAGCAGTACTTC. The genes are TRBV6-2 or TRBV6-3 and TRBJ2-7; TRBD2 agrees at 11 bases. The CDR3 runs 15 residues. Looked up from germline, CDR1 is MNHEY and CDR2 is SVGEGT. J was trimmed by 2 bases and V by 2 bases; bases with no gene match: 2.

The chain is built from TRBV5-5 and TRBJ2-7; no definite D call. Trimming took 2 bases from V and 5 from J, leaving 11 bases between them. CDR3 length: 13 amino acids. The germline V gene encodes CDR1 SGHKS and CDR2 YYEKEE (reference sequence). CDR3: CASSFELGDEQYF. CDR3 in DNA: TGTGCCAGCAGCTTTGAACTCGGAGACGAGCAGTACTTC.

Regarding this clonotype: Likely a read error: the CDR3 ends without its conserved phenylalanine or tryptophan. V and J are TRBV27 and TRBJ1-5; tentative D call: TRBD1 (5 bases). In germline, CDR1 is MNHEY, CDR2 SMNVEV (reference sequence). V was shortened by 5 bases and J by 6 bases, with 14 bases between the two germline ends. The CDR3 sequence is 14 residues long. The CDR3 is CASSLTGHLQPQHI. The CDR3, as DNA: TGTGCCAGCAGTCTTACGGGGCATCTTCAGCCCCAGCATATT.

This clonotype has just a few counts. V gene TRBV5-4 combines with J gene TRBJ2-2, with a tentative D call TRBD1 (5 bases). Looked up from germline, CDR1 is SGHNT and CDR2 is YYREEE (reference sequence). With 1 base removed from V and 1 base from J, the gap between germline ends came to 8 bases. This CDR3 region has 15 residues. The CDR3 is CASSLMDKNTGELFF. The DNA for the CDR3 is TGTGCCAGCAGCTTGATGGACAAGAACACCGGGGAGCTGTTTTTT.

This clonotype was counted many times. The V and J genes are TRBV27 and TRBJ1-2; D call uncertain. V gave up 3 bases and J gave up 4 bases, with 12 bases separating them. Germline CDR1 is MNHEY and CDR2 is SMNVEV (reference sequence). The CDR3 has 14 residues. CDR3 sequence reads: CASSFLGSSYGYTF. CDR3 DNA: TGTGCCAGCAGTTTTCTCGGCAGTTCCTATGGCTACACCTTC.

Turning to this clonotype: Given a much more abundant clone one base away, this may be a read error. The rearrangement joins TRBV20-1 to TRBJ2-1; 7 nucleotides line up with TRBD1. The germline gives CDR1 DFQATT, CDR2 SNEGSKA (reference sequence). V lost 4 bases and J lost 3; bases outside the gene matches: 9. This CDR3 has 15 residues. CDR3 region: CSAIYGTDDYNEQFF. The CDR3, as DNA: TGCAGTGCTATTTACGGGACAGACGACTACAATGAGCAGTTCTTC.

This clonotype has a count of ten or more. V gene TRBV5-1 combines with J gene TRBJ2-1, with TRBD2 identical over 12 bases. The trim removed 4 bases at V and 6 bases at J, leaving 5 bases unmatched. The CDR3 is 15 residues long. Germline V gene lookup returns CDR1 SGHRS and CDR2 YFSETQ. In nucleotides, the CDR3 is TGCGCCAGCAGCGTACTAGCGGGGGGACTCAATGAGCAGTTCTTC. This translates into CASSVLAGGLNEQFF.

This clonotype was picked up many times. The chain employs TRBV28 and TRBJ2-1; unclear D gene. The CDR3 is 13 residues long. From germline, CDR1 is MDHEN and CDR2 SYDVKM. V was shortened by 3 bases and J by 4 bases, with 7 bases between the two germline ends. CDR3 nucleotide sequence: TGTGCCAGCAGTTTCTATCCATACAATGAGCAGTTCTTC. It is translated as CASSFYPYNEQFF.

This clonotype was observed many times. The V gene is TRBV27, the J gene TRBJ1-1; no firm D call. The CDR3 covers 12 residues. Germline lookup yields CDR1 MNHEY and CDR2 SMNVEV (reference sequence). V shed 6 bases and J shed 10 bases, with 15 bases lying between them. The CDR3: CASSPAGLIAFF. The CDR3 DNA reads as TGTGCCAGCAGCCCAGCCGGACTTATAGCTTTCTTT.

This clonotype was seen many times. This chain uses TRBV6-2 or TRBV6-3 with TRBJ1-5; D is unclear. The CDR3 consists of 13 residues. Per germline, CDR1 MNHEY and CDR2 SVGEGT. Trimming pared 8 bases from V and 1 base from J, leaving 9 bases between. CDR3 residues: CASGGPSNQPQHF. CDR3 nucleotides: TGTGCCAGCGGCGGCCCAAGCAATCAGCCCCAGCATTTT.

This clonotype was counted many times. CDR3 bases: TGTGCCAGTCTAAACCCGGGACAGCGAGCTTCTGGGGCCAACGTCCTGACTTTC. Translating gives CASLNPGQRASGANVLTF. The V and J genes are TRBV6-1 and TRBJ2-6; 7 bases fit TRBD1. The CDR3 length is 18 residues. With V trimmed by 9 bases and J by 1 base, 15 bases remained unmatched. Germline V lookup: CDR1 MNHNS, CDR2 SASEGT.

The table lists this clonotype with many counts. The chain employs TRBV6-1 and TRBJ2-1, with 7 bases lining up with TRBD1. The trim removed 7 bases at V and 0 bases at J, leaving 12 bases unmatched. Germline loops: CDR1 MNHNS, CDR2 SASEGT. The CDR3 is 17 residues long. The DNA of the CDR3 is TGTGCCAGCAACAAAAAGGGACAGACAACCTCCTACAATGAGCAGTTCTTC. As protein: CASNKKGQTTSYNEQFF.

Here the CDR3 DNA reads TGCGCCAGCAGCTTGGACGCCTTGCGGGACAATGAGCAGTTCTTC. Encoded protein: CASSLDALRDNEQFF. This rearrangement joins TRBV5-1 to TRBJ2-1; D possibly corresponds to TRBD2 (5 bases). In germline, CDR1 is SGHRS, CDR2 YFSETQ. Trimming took 0 bases from V and 5 from J, leaving 12 bases between them. The CDR3 extends over 15 amino acids.

Ten or more counts support this clonotype. CDR3 residues: CASRLLTDTQYF. The DNA for the CDR3 is TGCGCCAGCAGACTTCTAACAGATACGCAGTATTTT. The J gene is TRBJ2-3, the V gene TRBV5-1, with D unresolved. This CDR3 comprises 12 residues. V gave up 5 bases and J gave up 3 bases, with 7 bases separating them. Germline V gene lookup returns CDR1 SGHRS and CDR2 YFSETQ.